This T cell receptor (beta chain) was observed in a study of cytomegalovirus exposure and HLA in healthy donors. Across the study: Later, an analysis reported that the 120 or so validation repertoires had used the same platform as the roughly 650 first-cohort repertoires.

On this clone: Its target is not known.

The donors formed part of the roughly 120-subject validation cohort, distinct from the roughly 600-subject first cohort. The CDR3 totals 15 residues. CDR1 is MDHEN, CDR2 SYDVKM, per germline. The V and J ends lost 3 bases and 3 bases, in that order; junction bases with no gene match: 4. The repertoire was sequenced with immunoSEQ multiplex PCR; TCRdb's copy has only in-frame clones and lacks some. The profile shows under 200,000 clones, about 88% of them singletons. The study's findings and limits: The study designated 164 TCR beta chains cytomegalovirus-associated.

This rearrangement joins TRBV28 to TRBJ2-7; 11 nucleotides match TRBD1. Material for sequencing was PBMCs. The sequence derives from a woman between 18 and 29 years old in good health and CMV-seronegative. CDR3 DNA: TGTGCCAGCAGTTTCCGGGACAGGGGGGACTACGAGCAGTACTTC. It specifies CASSFRDRGDYEQYF.